Sequencing of this TCR beta chain was carried out in a study of T-cell memory formation after mild COVID-19. Study-level information: The two donors had largely donor-specific TCR clusters.

General study findings and limits: Nothing confirmed that second-wave clones peaking on day 37 were specific for SARS-CoV-2. Pre-infection memory harbored some responding clones, suggesting cross-reactive memory joined. Contracting CD8+ clones were enriched in EMRA, CD4+ mainly in CM and EM.

The CDR3 totals 14 residues. Germline CDR1 and CDR2: SGDLS and YYNGEE. V lost 0 bases and J 4 bases, leaving 9 bases between the germline ends. This clonotype was observed a handful of times. Its antigen is still unknown. TCRdb reanalysed the 5' RACE reads using MiXCR and keeps one entry per CDR3 protein. The sample yields approximately 230,000 distinct CDR3 sequences, about 15% seen once. This TCR was recovered from a man aged 18 to 29 who had mild COVID-19 (a few samples of this study predate the infection). Cell type and time point are not known. The sequencing sample was made of PBMCs or a T cell subset sorted from them (not recorded which). This rearrangement joins TRBV9 to TRBJ2-3; no reliable D call. CDR3 sequence: CASSVDQVADTQYF. In DNA form, the CDR3 reads TGTGCCAGCAGCGTAGATCAGGTCGCAGATACGCAGTATTTT.